This T cell receptor beta chain came from a study of tumor and adjacent non-tumor tissue in lung cancer. In regard to this clonotype: Its specificity is not known. This may arise from a read error, as a much more abundant clone is one base away.

The library came from three nested PCR rounds adapted from ARM-PCR protocols. MiXCR, run by TCRdb on the multiplex PCR reads, gives a single entry per CDR3 protein. The repertoire includes 65,000 to 95,000 distinct CDR3 sequences, approximately 71% of them detected once, and over 10% sits in the top ten. Overall study findings and caveats: Tumor tissue had significantly higher TCR diversity than normal lung.

The CDR3 consists of 14 residues. Germline V gene data show CDR1 as SEHNR and CDR2 as FQNEAQ (reference sequence). RNA was extracted from bulk tissue without any cell sorting. This TCR was recovered from a woman aged 65 to 85 with non-small cell lung cancer. This rearrangement joins TRBV7-9 to TRBJ2-3; D possibly corresponds to TRBD2 (6 bases). Sequencing was carried out using lung tumor tissue. The CDR3 reads CASSYVLATDMQYF. The CDR3 DNA follows: TGTGCCAGCAGCTATGTACTAGCAACAGATATGCAGTATTTT.